These 13 T cell receptor beta chains originate from one sample sequenced in a study of blood T cell repertoires in COVID-19. Clones were sequenced by immunoSEQ multiplex PCR, and TCRdb holds only the in-frame ones, with some missing. This table has around 200,000 clones, 88% appearing once. The sample consisted of peripheral blood. Receptor source: a man aged 18 to 29 with active or convalescent COVID-19.

This rearrangement joins TRBV6-5 to TRBJ1-1, with no clear D. The length of the CDR3 is 14 residues. The V end was cut by 6 bases, the J end by 1 base, with 12 bases between. CDR1 is MNHEY, CDR2 SVGAGI, per germline. CDR3 sequence (DNA): TGTGCCAGCAGGAAGGTTACGGGGAACACTGAAGCTTTCTTT. Protein: CASRKVTGNTEAFF.

The chain combines TRBV11-2 with TRBJ2-7; 7 bases are a match to TRBD2. This CDR3 is built from 14 residues. The junction had 4 bases not matched to a gene; V was cut back by 3 bases and J by 2 bases. Germline V gene sequence: CDR1 SGHAT, CDR2 FQNNGV. The CDR3 reads CASSLAGAAYEQYF. The DNA for the CDR3 is TGTGCCAGCAGCTTGGCGGGAGCGGCCTACGAGCAGTACTTC.

The chain recombines TRBV30 with TRBJ1-2, with TRBD1 identical over 10 bases. This CDR3 spans 14 amino acids. V lost 2 bases and J lost 7; bases outside the gene matches: 7. Per germline, CDR1 GTSNPN and CDR2 SVGIG (reference sequence). CDR3: CAWSMGQGIRGYTF. CDR3 nucleotides: TGTGCCTGGAGTATGGGACAGGGGATACGTGGCTACACCTTC. Together with reference TRBV30 and TRBJ1-2, the CDR3 gives the full variable domain: SQTIHQWPATLVQPVGSPLSLECTVEGTSNPNLYWYRQAAGRGLQLLFYSVGIGQISSEVPQNLSASRPQDRQFILSSKKLLLSDSGFYLCAWSMGQGIRGYTFGSGTRLTVV.

V gene TRBV4-2 combines with J gene TRBJ2-3, with D possibly matching TRBD2 (5 bases). Trimming took off 2 bases at V and 0 bases at J, with 12 bases between the two ends. The germline gives CDR1 LGHNA, CDR2 YNFKEQ. This CDR3 has 16 amino acids. The CDR3 nucleotides are TGTGCCAGCAGCCAAAAAGCGGTGTTTAGCACAGATACGCAGTATTTT. Residues: CASSQKAVFSTDTQYF.

This chain joins TRBV2 and TRBJ2-7, with TRBD1 matching over 7 bases. Germline CDR1 and CDR2: SNHLY and FYNNEI. The CDR3 has 15 residues. The J segment lost 2 bases and the V segment lost 7 bases, leaving 11 bases of the junction unmatched. DNA of the CDR3: TGTGCCAGCAACAGAGGGGGCGGAGGAGCCTACGAGCAGTACTTC. It is translated as CASNRGGGGAYEQYF.

V usage is TRBV5-6 and J usage is TRBJ2-1; TRBD2 aligns across 11 bases. After removal of 4 bases from V and 6 bases from J, the junction contained 9 bases not matched to a gene. This CDR3 has 16 amino acids. Looked up from germline, CDR1 is SGHDT and CDR2 is YYEEEE. CDR3 nucleotide sequence: TGTGCCAGCAGCAGGATCGGGACTAGCGGAACCAATGAGCAGTTCTTC. Its protein product is CASSRIGTSGTNEQFF.

DNA of the CDR3: TGTGCCAGCAGTTACGGTGTCGCGTCGGAGCAGTACTTC. It translates to CASSYGVASEQYF. The chain uses TRBV6-6 and TRBJ2-7; no clear D. Germline V lookup: CDR1 MNHNY, CDR2 SVGAGI (reference sequence). The CDR3 is 13 residues long. V gave up 2 bases and J gave up 7 bases, with 12 bases separating them.

The V and J genes are TRBV6-5 and TRBJ2-7; TRBD1 matches 8 bases. Germline CDR1 is MNHEY and CDR2 is SVGAGI. The CDR3 covers 15 residues. Losses at the gene ends were 4 bases for V and 1 base for J; bases not matched to a gene: 6. CDR3 in DNA: TGTGCCAGCAGTTTAACCGGGACAGGTTCCTACGAGCAGTACTTC. Translating it yields CASSLTGTGSYEQYF.

This clone was found a few times. V gene TRBV7-8 combines with J gene TRBJ1-5; no clear D. The CDR3 spans 16 residues. Germline CDR1 SGHVS, CDR2 FQNEAQ. Trimming removed 1 base from V and 0 bases from J, with 10 bases in between. The CDR3 DNA is TGTGCCAGCAGCTTAGTTCCGGGGAATAGCAATCAGCCCCAGCATTTT. It codes for CASSLVPGNSNQPQHF. The whole variable domain, remainder taken from reference TRBV7-8 and TRBJ1-5, is GAGVSQSPRYKVAKRGQDVALRCDPISGHVSLFWYQQALGQGPEFLTYFQNEAQLDKSGLPSDRFFAERPEGSVSTLKIQRTQQEDSAVYLCASSLVPGNSNQPQHFGDGTRLSIL.

V and J are TRBV3-1 (or the pseudogene TRBV3-2) and TRBJ2-2; weak D call: TRBD2 (6 bases). The CDR3 is 13 amino acids. Between the trimmed V and J ends, which lost 0 bases and 8 bases, there was a span of 7 bases. The germline V gene encodes CDR1 LGHDT and CDR2 YNNKEL (reference sequence). DNA of the CDR3: TGTGCCAGCAGCCAAGATGGAGGGGGGGAGCTGTTTTTT. Translation gives CASSQDGGGELFF.

The chain employs TRBV13 and TRBJ1-6; D ambiguous. Germline CDR1 is PRHDT and CDR2 is FYEKMQ (reference sequence). The CDR3 spans 15 residues. V lost 3 bases and J 7 bases, leaving 13 bases between the germline ends. The CDR3 spells CASSFAGFDNSPLHF. CDR3 nucleotides: TGTGCCAGCAGCTTTGCGGGGTTCGACAATTCACCCCTCCACTTT.

The V and J genes are TRBV19 and TRBJ1-4, with 7 bases aligning to TRBD1. Germline V CDR1 and CDR2: LNHDA, SQIVND (reference sequence). The CDR3 totals 14 residues. J was trimmed by 4 bases and V by 5 bases; bases with no gene match: 4. This chain's CDR3 is CASSLDRNNEKLFF. The CDR3 nucleotides read TGTGCCAGTAGTTTGGACAGGAATAATGAAAAACTGTTTTTT.

The chain links TRBV9 to TRBJ1-1, with 9 bases fitting TRBD1. CDR1 and CDR2 from the germline V gene are SGDLS and YYNGEE. The ends lost 0 bases at V and 3 bases at J; junction bases unmatched: 6. CDR3 length: 16 residues. CDR3 sequence (DNA): TGTGCCAGCAGCGTAGGAAGGGGACAGGGCGACACTGAAGCTTTCTTT. It is translated as CASSVGRGQGDTEAFF.